The T cell receptor beta chain described here comes from a study of identical twins. Study-wide points: In zero-insertion analyses, partial confounding could arise from invariant MAIT and iNKT cells. Carriage of fewer insertions was seen in abundant cord blood beta clonotypes, whereas memory repertoires showed none.

This clonotype was detected many times. Antigen: not known. The CDR3 covers 11 residues. V gave up 5 bases and J gave up 5 bases, with 7 bases separating them. cDNA molecules carried unique molecular identifiers, and template switching added a universal primer site. MiXCR, applied by TCRdb to the 5' RACE reads, yields one record per CDR3 protein. This table has around 960,000 distinct CDR3 sequences, 9% to 15% appearing once. The same data also contributed to another study, on yellow fever vaccine responses in identical twins.

The sequenced material came from PBMCs. This receptor was identified in a woman under 30 in good health. The chain is built from TRBV12-3 or TRBV12-4 and TRBJ2-7; unclear D gene. CDR3 bases: TGTGCCAGCAGTCCTGGGCACGAGCAGTACTTC. This translates into CASSPGHEQYF.